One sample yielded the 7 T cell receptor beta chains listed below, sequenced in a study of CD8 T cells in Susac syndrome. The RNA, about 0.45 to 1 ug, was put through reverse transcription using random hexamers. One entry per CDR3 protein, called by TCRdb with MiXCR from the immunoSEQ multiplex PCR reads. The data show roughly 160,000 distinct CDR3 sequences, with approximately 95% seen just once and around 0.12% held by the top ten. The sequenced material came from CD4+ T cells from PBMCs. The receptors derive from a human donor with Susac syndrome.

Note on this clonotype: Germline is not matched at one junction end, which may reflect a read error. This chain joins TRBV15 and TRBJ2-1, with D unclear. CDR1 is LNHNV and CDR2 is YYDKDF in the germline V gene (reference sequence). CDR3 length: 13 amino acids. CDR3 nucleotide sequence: TGTGCCACCAGCAGAGATTTCCAGTCGCTGACACCCTTC. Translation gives CATSRDFQSLTPF. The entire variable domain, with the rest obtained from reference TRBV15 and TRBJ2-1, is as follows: DAMVIQNPRYQVTQFGKPVTLSCSQTLNHNVMYWYQQKSSQAPKLLFHYYDKDFNNEADTPDNFQSRRPNTSFCFLDIRSPGLGDTAMYLCATSRDFQSLTPFGPGTRLTVL.

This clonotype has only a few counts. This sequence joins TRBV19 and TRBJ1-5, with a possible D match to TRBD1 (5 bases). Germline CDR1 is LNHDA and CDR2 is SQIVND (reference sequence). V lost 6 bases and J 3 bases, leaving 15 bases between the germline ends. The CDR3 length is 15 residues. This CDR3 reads CASSTGRGPNQPQHF. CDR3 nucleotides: TGTGCCAGTAGCACGGGACGGGGACCCAATCAGCCCCAGCATTTT.

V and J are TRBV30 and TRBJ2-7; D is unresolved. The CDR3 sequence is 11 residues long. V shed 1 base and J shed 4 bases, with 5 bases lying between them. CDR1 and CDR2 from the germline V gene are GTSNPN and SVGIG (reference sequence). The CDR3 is CAWSERYEQYF. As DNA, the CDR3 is TGTGCCTGGAGTGAGAGGTACGAGCAGTACTTC.

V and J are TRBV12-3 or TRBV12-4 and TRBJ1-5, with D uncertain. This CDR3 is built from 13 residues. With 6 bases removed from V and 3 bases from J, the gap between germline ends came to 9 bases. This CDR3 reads CASSRPSNQPQHF. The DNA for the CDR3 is TGTGCCAGCAGCAGACCGTCCAATCAGCCCCAGCATTTT.

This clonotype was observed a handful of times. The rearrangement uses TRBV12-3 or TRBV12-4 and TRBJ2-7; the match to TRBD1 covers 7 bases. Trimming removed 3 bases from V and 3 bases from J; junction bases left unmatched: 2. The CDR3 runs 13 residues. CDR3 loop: CASSLGTDYEQYF. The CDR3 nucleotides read TGTGCCAGCAGTTTGGGGACAGACTACGAGCAGTACTTC.

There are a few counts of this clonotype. The CDR3 loop is CASSWTSAYYGYTF. CDR3 sequence (DNA): TGTGCCAGCAGCTGGACATCGGCGTACTATGGCTACACCTTC. The chain uses TRBV7-2 and TRBJ1-2; a weak D match, TRBD1 (5 bases). This CDR3 is 14 amino acids long. Trimming removed 4 bases from V and 3 bases from J, with 12 bases in between. CDR1 and CDR2 from the germline V gene are SGHTA and FQGNSA.

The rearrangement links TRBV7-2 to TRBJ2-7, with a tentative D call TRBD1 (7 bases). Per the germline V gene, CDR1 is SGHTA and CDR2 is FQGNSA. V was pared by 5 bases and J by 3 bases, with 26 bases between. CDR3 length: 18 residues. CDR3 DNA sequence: TGTGCCAGCAGCACAGAACAGGGGTGGGCCCGGGGGCTCTACGAGCAGTACTTC. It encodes CASSTEQGWARGLYEQYF. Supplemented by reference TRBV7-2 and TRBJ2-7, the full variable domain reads GAGVSQSPSNKVTEKGKDVELRCDPISGHTALYWYRQSLGQGLEFLIYFQGNSAPDKSGLPSDRFSAERTGGSVSTLTIQRTQQEDSAVYLCASSTEQGWARGLYEQYFGPGTRLTVT.